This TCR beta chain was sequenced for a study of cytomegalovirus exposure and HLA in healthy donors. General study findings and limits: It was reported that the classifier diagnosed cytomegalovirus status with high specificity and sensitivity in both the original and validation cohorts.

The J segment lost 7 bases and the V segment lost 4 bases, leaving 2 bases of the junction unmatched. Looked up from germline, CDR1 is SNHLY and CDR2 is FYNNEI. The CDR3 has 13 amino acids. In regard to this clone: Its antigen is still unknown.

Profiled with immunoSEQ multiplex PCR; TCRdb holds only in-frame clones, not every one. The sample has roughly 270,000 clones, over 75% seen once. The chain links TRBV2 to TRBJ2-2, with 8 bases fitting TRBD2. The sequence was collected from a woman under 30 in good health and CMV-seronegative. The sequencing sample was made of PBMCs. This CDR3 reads CASSAGLGGELFF. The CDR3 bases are TGTGCCAGCAGTGCGGGACTAGGCGGGGAGCTGTTTTTT.